This T cell receptor beta chain was sequenced for a study of T cells expressing NK-cell markers (dated by TCRdb to about 2020). Notes on the research overall: TCR beta-chain repertoires were profiled in sorted CD3+CD56+NKG2C+, CD3+CD56+NKG2C- and CD3+CD56-NKG2C+ T-cell subsets from about 8 donors. Randomly selected healthy volunteers, three men and five women, were used as the eight sequenced donors. Sequencing of the libraries produced 2 x 150 bp reads on Illumina HiSeq 2000/2500, MiSeq or NextSeq. Among the eight sequenced donors, seven were HCMV-seropositive and one was HCMV-seronegative. General findings and caveats noted by the study authors: Those dominant clonotypes were again the most abundant among CD3+CD56-NKG2C+ cells in a few donors, at about 25-60.1%. In five to seven donors, the dominant CD3+CD56+NKG2C+ clonotypes were found to rank among the top 10 CD8+ clonotypes and to make up roughly 1.0-7.0% of CD8+ T cells. It remained unclear whether the expanded NKG2C-expressing T cell clones were specific for HCMV antigens.

According to the germline V gene (reference sequence), CDR1 reads DFQATT and CDR2 reads SNEGSKA. The CDR3, cysteine through phenylalanine, is 13 amino acids long. The protein alone is recorded here. Comment on this clonotype: Its binding antigen is unknown.

The sequencer was an Illumina HiSeq 2000. 5'RACE template switching, by which a universal primer site and unique molecular identifiers were added, was used to make TCR beta cDNA libraries. Synthesis of cDNA was primed from the TCR beta constant segment and was followed by two consecutive PCR amplification steps. Concerning the study's data processing: Reads were demultiplexed and grouped by UMI with MIGEC, and clonotypes were assembled and quantified with MiTCR. To exclude erroneous sequences, only TCR cDNA sequences supported by at least two reads were retained. The tcR package was used for downstream repertoire analysis, with clonotypes matched between fractions based on CDR3 nucleotide sequence plus V segment. Antigen specificity was annotated against VDJdb with VDJmatch, allowing one amino acid substitution in CDR3. Reprocessed by TCRdb, the reads give a single entry per CDR3 protein sequence, without DNA. Clone size and V and J calls follow TCRdb, not the original study. The sample's records list roughly 450,000 distinct CDR3 sequences. The top ten clones comprise more than 1.4% of the sample.

HCMV serostatus was determined by detecting HCMV-specific IgG in serum with a commercial ELISA kit. Peripheral blood mononuclear cells were isolated from blood by Ficoll density gradient centrifugation. The sequenced sample was blood T cells: a sorted CD56 or NKG2C T cell subset, CD4+ or CD8+ T cells, or bulk PBMC T cells (not recorded which). The TCR comes from a woman in her fifties or sixties in good health. Donor details come from another sample of the same person, matched by shared clones. The rearranged chain carries TRBV20-1 and TRBJ1-4; TCRdb's assignment of TRBD1 cannot be checked, as there is no DNA. The CDR3: CSARQGRDEKLFF.